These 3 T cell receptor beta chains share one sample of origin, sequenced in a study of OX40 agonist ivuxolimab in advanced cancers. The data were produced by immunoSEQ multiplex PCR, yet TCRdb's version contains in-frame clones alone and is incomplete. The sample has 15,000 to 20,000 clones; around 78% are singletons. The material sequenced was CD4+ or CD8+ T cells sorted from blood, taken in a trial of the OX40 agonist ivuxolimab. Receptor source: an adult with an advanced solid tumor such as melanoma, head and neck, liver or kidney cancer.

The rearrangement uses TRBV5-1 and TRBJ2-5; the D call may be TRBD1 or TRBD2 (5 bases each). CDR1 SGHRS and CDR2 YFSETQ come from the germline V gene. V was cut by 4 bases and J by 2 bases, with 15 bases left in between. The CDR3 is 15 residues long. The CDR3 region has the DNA TGCGCCAGCAGCCTTACCGGGACGCAACAAGAGACCCAGTACTTC. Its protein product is CASSLTGTQQETQYF.

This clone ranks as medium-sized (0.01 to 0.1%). DNA for the CDR3: TGTGCCAGCAGTGTGGAGACAGGGTCCTACAATGAGCAGTTCTTC. As protein: CASSVETGSYNEQFF. The rearrangement joins TRBV6-1 to TRBJ2-1, with TRBD1 identical over 7 bases. From germline, CDR1 is MNHNS and CDR2 SASEGT. There are 15 residues in the CDR3. V was clipped by 4 bases and J by 1 base; unmatched bases: 4.

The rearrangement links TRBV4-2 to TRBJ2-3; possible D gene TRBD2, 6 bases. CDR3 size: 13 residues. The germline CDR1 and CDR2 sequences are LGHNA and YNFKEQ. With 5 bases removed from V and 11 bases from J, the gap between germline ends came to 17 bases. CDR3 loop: CASSSLPSEEQYF. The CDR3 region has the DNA TGTGCCAGCAGCTCTCTCCCTAGCGAGGAGCAGTATTTT.